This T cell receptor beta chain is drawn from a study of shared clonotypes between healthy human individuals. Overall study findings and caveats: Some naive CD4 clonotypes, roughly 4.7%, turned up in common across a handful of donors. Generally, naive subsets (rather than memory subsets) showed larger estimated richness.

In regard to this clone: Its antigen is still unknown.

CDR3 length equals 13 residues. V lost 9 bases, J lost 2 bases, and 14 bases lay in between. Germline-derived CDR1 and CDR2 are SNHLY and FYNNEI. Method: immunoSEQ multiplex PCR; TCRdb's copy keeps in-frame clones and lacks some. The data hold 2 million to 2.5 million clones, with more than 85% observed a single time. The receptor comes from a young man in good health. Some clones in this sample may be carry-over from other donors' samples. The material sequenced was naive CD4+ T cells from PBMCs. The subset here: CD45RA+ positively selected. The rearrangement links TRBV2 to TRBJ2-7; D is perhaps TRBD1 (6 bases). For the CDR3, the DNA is TGTGCCAGTACCAGGGGTTCCCCCTACGAGCAGTACTTC. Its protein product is CASTRGSPYEQYF.